This entry lists 10 T cell receptor beta chains sequenced from one sample in a study of T cell clones after liver transplantation. TCRdb's table, derived via immunoSEQ multiplex PCR, lists solely in-frame clones and lacks some. The table records around 110,000 clones, about nine tenths of them present only once. This specimen was CD4+ T cells from blood, taken 12 months after liver transplant. These receptors were collected from a human patient who received a liver transplant. Some T cells may have come from the graft donor.

The V call is TRBV19, the J call TRBJ2-7, with TRBD1 matching 11 bases. V was pared by 5 bases and J by 2 bases, with 5 bases of the junction left unmatched. From germline, CDR1 is LNHDA and CDR2 SQIVND (reference sequence). This CDR3 contains 15 residues. CDR3 protein: CASSVGQGGTYEQYF. The DNA of the CDR3 is TGTGCCAGTAGTGTGGGACAGGGGGGAACCTACGAGCAGTACTTC.

A single count supports this clone. The rearrangement joins TRBV7-2 to TRBJ2-1; D might be TRBD1 or TRBD2, each matching 6 bases. V was pared by 0 bases and J by 7 bases, with 13 bases between. CDR3 length: 15 residues. CDR1 is SGHTA, CDR2 FQGNSA, per germline. CDR3 loop: CASSLAGLGGNEQFF. The CDR3 bases are TGTGCCAGCAGCTTAGCGGGATTAGGGGGGAATGAGCAGTTCTTC.

The chain links TRBV11-2 to TRBJ2-5; 7 nucleotides line up with TRBD1. The ends lost 7 bases at V and 1 base at J; junction bases unmatched: 12. The CDR3 is 16 residues long. Germline loops: CDR1 SGHAT, CDR2 FQNNGV. CDR3 bases: TGTGCCAGCACCTCGGTTTTGTCAGGGGGCCAAGAGACCCAGTACTTC. Translated, it gives CASTSVLSGGQETQYF.

The chain carries TRBV5-1 and TRBJ2-5; the match to TRBD2 covers 14 bases. CDR1 SGHRS and CDR2 YFSETQ come from the germline V gene. This CDR3 contains 20 residues. J gave up 1 base and V 6 bases, and 17 bases lay outside the gene matches. The CDR3 nucleotides read TGCGCCAGCAAAGTTGTCATGGCGGGGGGACTAGCGGGAGCCCAAGAGACCCAGTACTTC. This codes for CASKVVMAGGLAGAQETQYF.

The chain has TRBV28 and TRBJ1-1; 9 bases agree with TRBD1. Germline assignment: CDR1 MDHEN and CDR2 SYDVKM. There are 16 residues in the CDR3. With 4 bases clipped from V and 0 bases from J, the junction kept 6 bases outside the gene matches. The CDR3 coding sequence is TGTGCCAGCAGTTCTCCAAGGACAGGGGTGAACACTGAAGCTTTCTTT. Protein: CASSSPRTGVNTEAFF.

The chain joins TRBV27 to TRBJ2-1; TRBD1 matches 10 bases. The CDR3 sequence is 22 residues long. The V segment lost 2 bases and the J segment 8 bases; nucleotides outside the gene matches: 27. Germline CDR1 is MNHEY and CDR2 is SMNVEV (reference sequence). CDR3 protein: CASSLLNARGRLGTGAQYEQFF. For the CDR3, the DNA is TGTGCCAGCAGTTTACTCAATGCCAGGGGGCGGTTGGGGACAGGGGCCCAATATGAGCAGTTCTTC.

The chain has TRBV11-3 and TRBJ2-2, with a tentative D call TRBD2 (6 bases). Per the germline V gene, CDR1 is SGHNT and CDR2 is YENEEA. The CDR3 runs to 16 residues. Trimming cost V 5 bases and J 7 bases, with 20 bases left between them. The CDR3 here is CASSPIAVRVGGELFF. The CDR3 DNA follows: TGTGCCAGCAGCCCTATAGCGGTACGAGTGGGCGGGGAGCTGTTTTTT.

J is TRBJ2-2 and V is TRBV5-4; 8 nucleotides agree with TRBD1. The V and J ends lost 4 bases and 2 bases, in that order; junction bases with no gene match: 7. This CDR3 has 16 amino acids. Germline V gene data show CDR1 as SGHNT and CDR2 as YYREEE (reference sequence). CDR3 in amino acids: CASSGGQGGNTGELFF. The DNA of the CDR3 is TGTGCCAGCAGCGGAGGACAGGGAGGAAACACCGGGGAGCTGTTTTTT.

The V call is TRBV11-2, the J call TRBJ2-7; 15 bases are shared with TRBD2. The CDR3 is made up of 16 amino acids. Germline trimming cut 6 bases from V and 1 base from J; bases unmatched to any gene: 4. From germline, CDR1 is SGHAT and CDR2 FQNNGV. The CDR3 protein is CASRQGTSGRSYEQYF. The CDR3 DNA sequence: TGTGCCAGCAGACAAGGGACTAGCGGGAGGTCCTACGAGCAGTACTTC.

J is TRBJ2-2 and V is TRBV5-1; the D is unclear. Germline V gene data show CDR1 as SGHRS and CDR2 as YFSETQ. The V end lost 4 bases, the J end lost 1 base, and 2 bases lay between the germline ends. The CDR3 length is 12 residues. CDR3 DNA: TGCGCCAGCAGCGAGAACACCGGGGAGCTGTTTTTT. Translating it yields CASSENTGELFF.